Detailed here is one T cell receptor (beta chain). The source of the sample is a study of blood T cell repertoires in COVID-19. On the study more broadly: Specimens from acute and convalescent COVID-19 originated in the United States, Italy and Spain. In each case, the material was cDNA or gDNA derived from T cells, B-cell-depleted T cells, or PBMCs.

From germline, CDR1 is MRHNA and CDR2 SNTAGT. This CDR3 region has 17 residues. V was pared by 2 bases and J by 1 base, with 4 bases of the junction left unmatched. Generated by immunoSEQ multiplex PCR, the TCRdb table keeps only in-frame clones and is missing some. The table has tens of thousands of clones, 90% seen once; the top ten hold approximately 0.57%. The chain uses TRBV6-4 and TRBJ2-3, with 12 bases lining up with TRBD2. This TCR was recovered from a man in his forties or fifties with COVID-19, enrolled during active disease. Sample: peripheral blood. For the CDR3, the DNA is TGTGCCAGCAGTGACCTAGCGGGAGGGCTTGGCACAGATACGCAGTATTTT. Its translation: CASSDLAGGLGTDTQYF.